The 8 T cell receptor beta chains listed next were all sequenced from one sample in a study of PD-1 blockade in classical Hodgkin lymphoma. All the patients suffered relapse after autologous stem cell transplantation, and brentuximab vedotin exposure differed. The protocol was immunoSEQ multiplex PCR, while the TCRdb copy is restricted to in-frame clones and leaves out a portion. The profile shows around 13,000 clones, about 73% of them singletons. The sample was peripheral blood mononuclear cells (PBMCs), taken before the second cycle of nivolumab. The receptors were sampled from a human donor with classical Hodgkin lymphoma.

In DNA, the CDR3 is TGTGCCAGCTCCCTGTTCTTTTGGTCCCAGGGCTCCTCTGGAAACACCATATATTTT. It is translated as CASSLFFWSQGSSGNTIYF. This rearrangement joins TRBV7-2 to TRBJ1-3, with D possibly matching TRBD1 (5 bases). The V end was cut by 8 bases, the J end by 0 bases, with 26 bases between. The CDR3 totals 19 residues. Germline-derived CDR1 and CDR2 are SGHTA and FQGNSA. Together with reference TRBV7-2 and TRBJ1-3, the CDR3 gives the full variable domain: GAGVSQSPSNKVTEKGKDVELRCDPISGHTALYWYRQSLGQGLEFLIYFQGNSAPDKSGLPSDRFSAERTGGSVSTLTIQRTQQEDSAVYLCASSLFFWSQGSSGNTIYFGEGSWLTVV.

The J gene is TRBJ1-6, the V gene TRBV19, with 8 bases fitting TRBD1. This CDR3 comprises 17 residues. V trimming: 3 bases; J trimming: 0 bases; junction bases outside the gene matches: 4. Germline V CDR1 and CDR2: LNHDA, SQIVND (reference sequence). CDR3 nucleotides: TGTGCCAGTAGTATCAGGGGGCGAAGCTCCTATAATTCACCCCTCCACTTT. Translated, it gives CASSIRGRSSYNSPLHF.

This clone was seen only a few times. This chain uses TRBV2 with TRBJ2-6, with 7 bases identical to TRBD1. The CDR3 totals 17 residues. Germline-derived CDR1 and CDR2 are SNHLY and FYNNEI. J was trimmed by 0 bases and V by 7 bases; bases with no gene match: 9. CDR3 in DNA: TGTGCCAGCAATGACGGGACAGCTCGCTCTGGGGCCAACGTCCTGACTTTC. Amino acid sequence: CASNDGTARSGANVLTF.

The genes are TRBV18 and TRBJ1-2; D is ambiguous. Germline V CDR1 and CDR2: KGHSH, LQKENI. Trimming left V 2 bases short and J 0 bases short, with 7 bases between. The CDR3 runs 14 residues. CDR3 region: CASSPGGANYGYTF. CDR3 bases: TGTGCCAGCTCACCAGGAGGAGCTAACTATGGCTACACCTTC.

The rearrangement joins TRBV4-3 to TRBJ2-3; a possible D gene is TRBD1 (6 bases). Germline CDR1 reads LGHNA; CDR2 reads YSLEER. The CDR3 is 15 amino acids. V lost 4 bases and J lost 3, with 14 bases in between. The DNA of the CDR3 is TGCGCCAGCAGCCCTACAGGGAAGTCTACAGATACGCAGTATTTT. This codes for CASSPTGKSTDTQYF.

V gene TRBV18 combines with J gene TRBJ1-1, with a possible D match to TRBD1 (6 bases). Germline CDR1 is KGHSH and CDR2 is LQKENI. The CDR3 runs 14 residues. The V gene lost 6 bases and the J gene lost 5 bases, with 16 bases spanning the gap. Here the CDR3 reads CASSFAGVVTEAFF. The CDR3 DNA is TGTGCCAGCTCTTTCGCAGGGGTGGTGACTGAAGCTTTCTTT.

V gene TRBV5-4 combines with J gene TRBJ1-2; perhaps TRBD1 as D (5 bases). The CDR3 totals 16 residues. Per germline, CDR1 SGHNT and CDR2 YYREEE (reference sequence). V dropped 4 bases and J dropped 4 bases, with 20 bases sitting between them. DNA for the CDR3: TGTGCCAGCAGCCTCCCTATAGGGGCGTTAAGCTATGGCTACACCTTC. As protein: CASSLPIGALSYGYTF.

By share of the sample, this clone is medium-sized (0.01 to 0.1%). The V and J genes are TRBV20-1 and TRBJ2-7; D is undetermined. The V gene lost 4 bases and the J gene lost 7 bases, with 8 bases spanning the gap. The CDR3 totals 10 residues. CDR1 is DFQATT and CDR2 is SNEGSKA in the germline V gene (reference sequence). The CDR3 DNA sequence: TGCAGTGCTAAATGGGGAGAGCAGTACTTC. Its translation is CSAKWGEQYF.